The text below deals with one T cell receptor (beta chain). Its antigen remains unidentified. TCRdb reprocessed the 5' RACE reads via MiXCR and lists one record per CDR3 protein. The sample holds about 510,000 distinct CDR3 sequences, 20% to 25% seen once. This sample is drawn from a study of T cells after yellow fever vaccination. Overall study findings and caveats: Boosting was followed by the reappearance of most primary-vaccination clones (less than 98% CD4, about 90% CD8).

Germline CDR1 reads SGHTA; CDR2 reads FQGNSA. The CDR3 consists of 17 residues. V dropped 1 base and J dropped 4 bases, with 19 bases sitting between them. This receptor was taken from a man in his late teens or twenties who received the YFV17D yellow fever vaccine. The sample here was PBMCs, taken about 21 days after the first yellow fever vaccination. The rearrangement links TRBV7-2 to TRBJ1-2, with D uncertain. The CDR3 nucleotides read TGTGCCAGCAGCTTAGTAAGTGGAGGGCTCGGCAGCTATGGCTACACCTTC. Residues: CASSLVSGGLGSYGYTF.